These T cell receptor beta chains were read from a single sample in a study of shared clonotypes between healthy human individuals. This table comes from immunoSEQ multiplex PCR, and its TCRdb copy is limited to in-frame clones, with some not included. The table records over a million clones, around 78% of them present only once. The specimen was memory CD4+ T cells from PBMCs. The receptors shown here come from a man younger than 35 in good health. Some clones in this sample may be carry-over from other donors' samples. Both conserved end residues are part of each CDR3. Fields, in order: clone size, CDR3 length, J gene, V gene, D gene, CDR3 protein, CDR3 DNA. The D gene is left open where the match is weak. Clone size is shown for a subset of rows, as once, few, many or a class of expanded clone.

>NA|15|TRBJ2-2|TRBV25-1|NA
CASSAGLPNTGELFF
TGTGCCAGCAGTGCCGGGCTCCCGAACACCGGGGAGCTGTTTTTT
>NA|14|TRBJ2-7|TRBV11-2|TRBD1
CASSHGQGASEQYF
TGTGCCAGCAGCCACGGACAGGGGGCAAGCGAGCAGTACTTC
>few|14|TRBJ1-2|TRBV7-9|NA
CASSPSGGDYGYTF
TGTGCCAGCAGCCCTAGTGGAGGGGACTATGGCTACACCTTC
>NA|15|TRBJ2-2|TRBV6-5|NA
CASSRGAPFPGELFF
TGTGCCAGCAGTCGCGGGGCCCCCTTCCCCGGGGAGCTGTTTTTT
>few|11|TRBJ2-7|TRBV6-5|NA
CATTGYYEQYF
TGTGCCACCACAGGATACTACGAGCAGTACTTC
>NA|17|TRBJ2-2|TRBV9|NA
CASSEQGIPGMTGELFF
TGTGCCAGCAGCGAACAGGGAATCCCAGGCATGACCGGGGAGCTGTTTTTT
>NA|14|TRBJ2-5|TRBV29-1|TRBD1
CSVAWGQGAETQYF
TGCAGCGTAGCCTGGGGACAGGGAGCGGAGACCCAGTACTTC
>NA|15|TRBJ2-6|TRBV19|NA
CASSSWSAGANVLTF
TGTGCCAGTAGTAGTTGGAGCGCTGGGGCCAACGTCCTGACTTTC
>NA|13|TRBJ2-7|TRBV7-8|NA
CASSLIRKGEQYF
TGTGCCAGCAGCTTAATAAGAAAAGGGGAGCAGTACTTC
>NA|14|TRBJ1-1|TRBV5-1|NA
CASSPTAGSTEAFF
TGCGCCAGCAGTCCTACCGCAGGGTCCACTGAAGCTTTCTTT
>NA|14|TRBJ2-3|TRBV18|TRBD1
CASSPDRGTDTQYF
TGTGCCAGCTCACCAGACAGGGGCACAGATACGCAGTATTTT
>NA|14|TRBJ2-2|TRBV5-1|NA
CASRDSLDTGELFF
TGCGCCAGCAGGGACAGCTTGGACACCGGGGAGCTGTTTTTT